Below are 26 T cell receptor beta chains sequenced from a single sample in a study of T-cell reconstitution after alpha-beta-depleted transplantation in children. As it was prepared, the TCRbeta library received unique molecular identifiers. TCRdb processed the PCR reads anew with MiXCR; each CDR3 protein has one entry. The repertoire holds roughly 790,000 distinct CDR3 sequences, with roughly 15% as singletons. The sample in question was PBMCs, mostly from graft donor cells, obtained 360 days after TCRalphabeta/CD19-depleted stem cell transplant. The receptors were gathered from a male patient between 10 and 17 years old who had a stem cell transplant for acute lymphoblastic leukemia, so the T cells may come from the graft donor.

This clonotype was counted only a few times. The chain links TRBV5-8 to TRBJ2-3, with D tentatively TRBD1 (6 bases). Germline values: CDR1 SGHTS, CDR2 YDEGEE. This CDR3 is 15 amino acids long. The ends were cut back, 4 bases at V and 0 bases at J, with 12 bases in the middle. CDR3: CASSPDRLSTDTQYF. The CDR3 DNA is TGTGCCAGCAGCCCCGACAGGTTAAGCACAGATACGCAGTATTTT.

There are many counts of this clonotype. Relative to the germline gene, one junction end is altered; a read error may explain this. The chain has TRBV20-1 and TRBJ1-1, with 8 positions matching TRBD1. Looked up from germline, CDR1 is DFQATT and CDR2 is SNEGSKA (reference sequence). The CDR3 length is 16 residues. The CDR3: CSASGQGVRANAEAFF. DNA for the CDR3: TGCAGTGCTAGTGGACAGGGAGTACGGGCGAACGCTGAAGCTTTCTTT.

This chain connects TRBV6-5 to TRBJ2-3, with D perhaps matching TRBD2 (6 bases). CDR3 size: 17 residues. CDR1 is MNHEY, CDR2 SVGAGI, per germline. V lost 0 bases to trimming and J lost 2 bases, with 15 bases between them. The CDR3 DNA sequence: TGTGCCAGCAGTTACTCGAGAGCGGAGGGGTTCACAGATACGCAGTATTTT. Its translation: CASSYSRAEGFTDTQYF.

The genes are TRBV12-3 or TRBV12-4 and TRBJ2-2; 9 nucleotides match TRBD2. This CDR3 is 15 amino acids long. V dropped 6 bases and J dropped 4; count of bases not matched to a gene: 6. The CDR3 protein is CASRSSGTITGELFF. Here the CDR3 DNA reads TGTGCCAGCAGATCTAGCGGGACGATCACCGGGGAGCTGTTTTTT.

This clonotype was seen more than once but under ten times. V and J are TRBV20-1 and TRBJ1-1; a possible D gene is TRBD1 (5 bases). The CDR3 loop spans 10 amino acids. CDR1 is DFQATT and CDR2 is SNEGSKA in the germline V gene (reference sequence). Trimming pared 6 bases from V and 7 bases from J, leaving 9 bases between. The CDR3 DNA sequence: TGCAGTGCCCCGGGGGGTGAAGCTTTCTTT. This codes for CSAPGGEAFF.

As DNA, the CDR3 is TGTGCCAGCAGTATTACAGGGATGAGGCTGTTTTTT. Translated, it gives CASSITGMRLFF. V is TRBV12-3 or TRBV12-4 and J is TRBJ1-4, with D possibly TRBD1 on 6 matching bases. The V end lost 5 bases, the J end lost 14 bases, and 15 bases lay between the germline ends. The CDR3 runs 12 residues.

In this sample, this clonotype turned up many times. The V gene is TRBV5-1, the J gene TRBJ2-3; D gene ambiguous. Germline V gives CDR1 SGHRS, CDR2 YFSETQ. Trimming pared 2 bases from V and 4 bases from J, leaving 5 bases between. CDR3 length: 12 residues. The CDR3 protein is CASSFTADTQYF. Written as DNA, the CDR3 is TGCGCCAGCAGCTTTACCGCAGATACGCAGTATTTT.

This clonotype showed up many times. This chain connects TRBV20-1 to TRBJ2-5; D gene uncertain. Germline V gene data show CDR1 as DFQATT and CDR2 as SNEGSKA (reference sequence). V lost 1 base and J lost 7, with 7 bases in between. The CDR3 has 11 residues. CDR3 nucleotides: TGCAGTGCTAGAGTCACGGGGACCCAGTACTTC. As protein: CSARVTGTQYF.

The chain combines TRBV18 with TRBJ1-1; 12 bases are shared with TRBD1. The germline V gene encodes CDR1 KGHSH and CDR2 LQKENI. This CDR3 contains 16 residues. After removal of 6 bases from V and 0 bases from J, the junction contained 5 bases not matched to a gene. The DNA for the CDR3 is TGTGCCAGCTCGTCGGGACAGGGGGCATTGAACACTGAAGCTTTCTTT. It yields the protein CASSSGQGALNTEAFF.

This clonotype was recorded at least ten times. V usage is TRBV14 and J usage is TRBJ2-1; 7 positions agree with TRBD2. The CDR3 is made up of 16 amino acids. After removal of 7 bases from V and 0 bases from J, the junction contained 9 bases not matched to a gene. Germline CDR1 and CDR2: SGHDN and FVKESK. The CDR3 DNA follows: TGTGCCAGCACCCCCGACGGGAGGTACTCCTACAATGAGCAGTTCTTC. Protein: CASTPDGRYSYNEQFF.

The chain combines TRBV9 with TRBJ2-3; 11 nucleotides align to TRBD2. V gave up 3 bases and J gave up 4 bases; unmatched junction bases: 4. Germline CDR1 is SGDLS and CDR2 is YYNGEE. The CDR3 contains 15 residues. This chain's CDR3 is CASSGLAGNSDTQYF. The CDR3 DNA reads TGTGCCAGCAGCGGACTAGCGGGGAACTCAGATACGCAGTATTTT.

This clonotype came up a few times. The gene calls are TRBV4-1 and TRBJ2-1; D possibly matches TRBD1 or TRBD2 (6 bases each). CDR1 and CDR2 (germline): MGHRA, YSYEKL. V was trimmed by 0 bases and J by 6 bases, leaving 15 bases between them. The CDR3 is 16 amino acids. The CDR3 spells CASSQDRGVRGNEQFF. As DNA, the CDR3 is TGCGCCAGCAGCCAAGATAGGGGGGTTCGGGGCAATGAGCAGTTCTTC.

The chain combines TRBV6-2 or TRBV6-3 with TRBJ1-4; D remains unclear. Trimming left V 0 bases short and J 13 bases short, with 12 bases between. The CDR3 consists of 13 residues. Germline V gives CDR1 MNHEY, CDR2 SVGEGT. CDR3 sequence reads: CASSYSRVGTLFF. CDR3 nucleotide sequence: TGTGCCAGCAGTTACTCAAGGGTAGGAACACTGTTTTTT.

The chain recombines TRBV18 with TRBJ2-1; no reliable D call. The CDR3 has 15 residues. The V gene's germline CDR1 is KGHSH and CDR2 LQKENI. V was pared by 3 bases and J by 8 bases, with 17 bases between. The CDR3 sequence is CASSPPLESRDEQFF. As DNA, the CDR3 is TGTGCCAGCTCACCTCCGCTTGAGAGTCGCGATGAGCAGTTCTTC.

The chain combines TRBV5-1 with TRBJ2-5; 10 nucleotides agree with TRBD1. V shed 1 base and J 7 bases; nucleotides not matched to a gene: 4. The CDR3 is made up of 14 amino acids. The germline V gene has CDR1 SGHRS and CDR2 YFSETQ. In DNA, the CDR3 is TGCGCCAGCAGCTTGAAGCGGGACAGGGGGACCCAGTACTTC. Protein sequence: CASSLKRDRGTQYF.

The table lists this clonotype with many counts. J is TRBJ2-5 and V is TRBV2; D remains ambiguous. The CDR3 is made up of 14 amino acids. Germline V lookup: CDR1 SNHLY, CDR2 FYNNEI. The germline V and J ends were trimmed by 8 bases and 2 bases, with 15 bases remaining between them. The CDR3, as DNA: TGTGCCAGCCTTCCAGGTCTTGTACAAGAGACCCAGTACTTC. Translating it yields CASLPGLVQETQYF.

This clonotype has just a few counts. The chain employs TRBV30 and TRBJ2-7, with unresolved D. CDR3 length equals 13 residues. Deletions cut 6 bases from V and 9 bases from J, with 21 bases between. Per germline, CDR1 GTSNPN and CDR2 SVGIG (reference sequence). The CDR3 loop reads CACLESPLSGQYF. The CDR3 coding sequence is TGTGCCTGCCTTGAAAGCCCCCTTTCCGGGCAGTACTTC. Drawing the rest from reference TRBV30 and TRBJ2-7, the complete variable domain is SQTIHQWPATLVQPVGSPLSLECTVEGTSNPNLYWYRQAAGRGLQLLFYSVGIGQISSEVPQNLSASRPQDRQFILSSKKLLLSDSGFYLCACLESPLSGQYFGPGTRLTVT.

This clonotype was counted between two and nine times. The rearrangement joins TRBV27 to TRBJ2-2, with unresolved D. The V end was cut by 5 bases, the J end by 5 bases, with 15 bases between. CDR1 and CDR2 from the germline V gene are MNHEY and SMNVEV (reference sequence). There are 15 residues in the CDR3. CDR3 protein: CASSPTLSLTGELFF. For the CDR3, the DNA is TGTGCCAGCAGTCCGACACTAAGCCTAACCGGGGAGCTGTTTTTT.

The chain employs TRBV27 and TRBJ1-1; 11 nucleotides align to TRBD1. The CDR3 is 17 residues long. Trimming took 3 bases from V and 0 from J; bases not matched to a gene: 6. The germline gives CDR1 MNHEY, CDR2 SMNVEV (reference sequence). The CDR3 region has the DNA TGTGCCAGCAGTTTCCTCAGGACAGGGGGCCTGAACACTGAAGCTTTCTTT. Residues: CASSFLRTGGLNTEAFF.

The chain joins TRBV4-2 to TRBJ1-3, with unresolved D. Germline V lookup: CDR1 LGHNA, CDR2 YNFKEQ. The CDR3 consists of 19 residues. The V and J ends lost 4 bases and 0 bases respectively, with 22 bases between them. The CDR3 loop reads CASSPLSYSDQYSGNTIYF. CDR3 nucleotide sequence: TGTGCCAGCAGCCCTCTGTCGTACAGCGATCAGTACTCTGGAAACACCATATATTTT.

V gene TRBV20-1 combines with J gene TRBJ2-2; D unresolved. CDR3 length: 13 residues. CDR1 is DFQATT and CDR2 is SNEGSKA in the germline V gene (reference sequence). Trimming left V 0 bases short and J 5 bases short, with 7 bases between. The CDR3 protein is CSARDKGTGELFF. The CDR3 DNA reads as TGCAGTGCTAGAGATAAGGGAACCGGGGAGCTGTTTTTT.

This clonotype was observed a handful of times. V usage is TRBV27 and J usage is TRBJ2-2, with 13 bases identical to TRBD2. Trimming at V came to 5 bases and at J to 6 bases, leaving 6 bases not matched to a gene. The germline CDR1 and CDR2 sequences are MNHEY and SMNVEV (reference sequence). The CDR3 is 16 residues long. The CDR3 DNA follows: TGTGCCAGCAGTCGCTTAGGACTAGCGGGAGCCGGGGAGCTGTTTTTT. As protein: CASSRLGLAGAGELFF.

Only a few counts were recorded for this clonotype. The chain is built from TRBV11-1 and TRBJ2-3; 8 nucleotides match TRBD2. Per germline, CDR1 SGHAT and CDR2 FQDESV (reference sequence). V was pared by 1 base and J by 0 bases, with 9 bases of the junction left unmatched. The CDR3 consists of 18 residues. The DNA for the CDR3 is TGTGCCAGCAGCTTAGAAAGGTCTAGCGGGTCGAGCACAGATACGCAGTATTTT. Amino acid sequence: CASSLERSSGSSTDTQYF.

This clonotype appeared a few times. J is TRBJ1-1 and V is TRBV5-6, with D maybe TRBD1 (5 bases). CDR1 and CDR2 (germline): SGHDT, YYEEEE. The CDR3 has 13 residues. The V gene lost 2 bases and the J gene lost 10 bases, with 15 bases spanning the gap. The CDR3 DNA follows: TGTGCCAGCAGCTTCCGGGGGGTCAGTGGAGCTTTCTTT. This gives the protein CASSFRGVSGAFF.

This clonotype was counted only a few times. The chain recombines TRBV27 with TRBJ2-7; D unresolved. CDR1 and CDR2 (germline): MNHEY, SMNVEV (reference sequence). Trimming took off 1 base at V and 3 bases at J, with 13 bases between the two ends. This CDR3 has 15 residues. The CDR3 sequence: CASSLLSRKLYEQYF. In DNA, the CDR3 is TGTGCCAGCAGTTTATTATCCAGGAAACTCTACGAGCAGTACTTC.

This clonotype was seen only a few times. The rearrangement joins TRBV7-9 to TRBJ2-7; 13 nucleotides agree with TRBD2. With 4 bases clipped from V and 5 bases from J, the junction kept 5 bases outside the gene matches. The V gene's germline CDR1 is SEHNR and CDR2 FQNEAQ (reference sequence). The CDR3 length is 15 residues. The CDR3, as DNA: TGTGCCAGCAGCTCGCTAGGGACTAGCGGGAACGAGCAGTACTTC. The encoded protein is CASSSLGTSGNEQYF.